The clone carrying this T cell receptor beta chain was detected only a few times. The data derive from a study of regulatory T cells in long-lasting Graves disease. HTBI primers from iRepertoire and Arm-PCR of CDR3 regions yielded the TCR beta libraries. One entry per CDR3 protein, called by TCRdb with MiXCR from the multiplex PCR reads. The sample includes roughly 700,000 distinct CDR3 sequences, around 30% of them seen just once. Germline CDR1 is DFQATT and CDR2 is SNEGSKA (reference sequence). The CDR3 runs 15 residues. V lost 0 bases, J lost 1 base, and 12 bases lay in between. Noted time point: persistent/refractory GD, antithyroid drugs over 5 years with positive TRAb. TCR sequences were obtained from RNA taken from PBMCs.

The sequence derives from a female donor with Graves disease. The chain carries TRBV20-1 and TRBJ1-1; D is uncertain. The sequences come from peripheral blood mononuclear cells (PBMCs), collected when the disease was refractory, from a patient treated with antithyroid drugs. The CDR3 DNA sequence: TGCAGTGCTAGAGATTTTAGAGGCCCGAACACTGAAGCTTTCTTT. The encoded protein is CSARDFRGPNTEAFF.